This is a list of T cell receptor beta chains from one sample in a study of T cell responses to AZD1222 COVID-19 vaccine. Some clones are missing from TCRdb's copy, which holds only in-frame ones; the method was immunoSEQ multiplex PCR. In the table there are about 170,000 clones, roughly 89% of which are singletons. Sequenced material: peripheral blood, taken on day 0 of AZD1222 vaccination. Every receptor here comes from an adult in good health. CDR3s include the opening cysteine and the closing phenylalanine or tryptophan. Each record gives: V gene, D gene, clone size, J gene, CDR3 protein, CDR3 DNA. D genes are given only for firm matches. Expanded clones are given a class, and other clones once, few, many or no size at all.

TRBV19	TRBD1	.	TRBJ2-7	CASSRQGFDEQYF	TGTGCCAGTAGCCGACAGGGTTTCGACGAGCAGTACTTC
TRBV12-3/TRBV12-4	TRBD1	.	TRBJ2-3	CASSGQGTDTQYF	TGTGCCAGCAGTGGACAGGGAACAGATACGCAGTATTTT
TRBV9	.	.	TRBJ1-5	CASSGLSNQPQHF	TGTGCCAGCAGCGGGCTAAGCAATCAGCCCCAGCATTTT
TRBV30	TRBD1	.	TRBJ2-6	CAWEGQGGTGANVLTF	TGTGCCTGGGAGGGACAGGGTGGAACTGGGGCCAACGTCCTGACTTTC
TRBV7-9	.	.	TRBJ1-4	CASSLRGGNEKLFF	TGTGCCAGCAGTCTAAGGGGGGGAAATGAAAAACTGTTTTTT
TRBV19	TRBD2	.	TRBJ2-1	CASSTTGTSPYNEQFF	TGTGCCAGTAGTACCACCGGGACTAGCCCTTACAATGAGCAGTTCTTC
TRBV9	.	.	TRBJ1-2	CASSVGQGRGYTF	TGTGCCAGCAGCGTAGGCCAGGGGCGGGGCTACACCTTC
TRBV5-1	.	.	TRBJ2-7	CASRFLTGTYEQYF	TGCGCCAGCAGGTTCTTGACAGGCACCTACGAGCAGTACTTC
TRBV18	.	.	TRBJ1-2	CASSTRESGYTF	TGTGCCAGCTCAACCAGGGAGAGCGGCTACACCTTC
TRBV7-2	.	.	TRBJ1-5	CASSLHTQPQHF	TGTGCCAGCAGCCTCCATACTCAGCCCCAGCATTTT
TRBV2	TRBD2	once	TRBJ2-3	CASSEQGGSADTQYF	TGTGCCAGCAGTGAACAAGGCGGGAGCGCAGATACGCAGTATTTT
TRBV9	TRBD2	.	TRBJ2-3	CASSVGGLAGGPDTQYF	TGTGCCAGCAGCGTAGGGGGCCTAGCGGGGGGCCCAGATACGCAGTATTTT
TRBV6-5	.	.	TRBJ2-5	CASKAAFGVQETQYF	TGTGCCAGTAAGGCGGCGTTCGGGGTCCAAGAGACCCAGTACTTC
TRBV27	TRBD1	few	TRBJ1-5	CASSLCDRGNFSNQPQHF	TGTGCCAGCAGTTTGTGTGACAGGGGGAATTTCAGCAATCAGCCCCAGCATTTT
TRBV12-5	.	.	TRBJ2-7	CASGFRVGEQYF	TGTGCTAGTGGTTTTAGGGTGGGCGAGCAGTACTTC
TRBV14	TRBD2	.	TRBJ2-2	CASRRTSGDTGELFF	TGTGCCAGCAGGCGGACTAGCGGAGACACCGGGGAGCTGTTTTTT
TRBV29-1	.	.	TRBJ2-7	CSVEASNTYEQYF	TGCAGCGTTGAGGCCAGTAATACCTACGAGCAGTACTTC